This T cell receptor (beta chain) was retrieved from a study of blood T cell repertoires in COVID-19. Across the whole study: Samples representing acute and convalescent COVID-19 were sourced from the United States, Italy and Spain. In each case, the material was cDNA or gDNA derived from T cells, B-cell-depleted T cells, or PBMCs.

Only in-frame clones appear in the TCRdb table, and some are missing; sequencing was by immunoSEQ multiplex PCR. The sample holds about 88,000 clones, around 86% seen once. The CDR3 has 14 residues. Between the trimmed V and J ends, which lost 1 base and 5 bases, there was a span of 9 bases. Per the germline V gene, CDR1 is SGHTA and CDR2 is FQGNSA. The genes are TRBV7-2 and TRBJ1-5; D unresolved. Sequencing used peripheral blood. The TCR sequence derives from a human donor in a cohort sampled during active COVID-19. CDR3 nucleotides: TGTGCCAGCAGCTTAGTCCCCGAGGATCAGCCCCAGCATTTT. It codes for CASSLVPEDQPQHF. Full variable domain (remainder filled in from reference TRBV7-2 and TRBJ1-5): GAGVSQSPSNKVTEKGKDVELRCDPISGHTALYWYRQSLGQGLEFLIYFQGNSAPDKSGLPSDRFSAERTGGSVSTLTIQRTQQEDSAVYLCASSLVPEDQPQHFGDGTRLSIL.